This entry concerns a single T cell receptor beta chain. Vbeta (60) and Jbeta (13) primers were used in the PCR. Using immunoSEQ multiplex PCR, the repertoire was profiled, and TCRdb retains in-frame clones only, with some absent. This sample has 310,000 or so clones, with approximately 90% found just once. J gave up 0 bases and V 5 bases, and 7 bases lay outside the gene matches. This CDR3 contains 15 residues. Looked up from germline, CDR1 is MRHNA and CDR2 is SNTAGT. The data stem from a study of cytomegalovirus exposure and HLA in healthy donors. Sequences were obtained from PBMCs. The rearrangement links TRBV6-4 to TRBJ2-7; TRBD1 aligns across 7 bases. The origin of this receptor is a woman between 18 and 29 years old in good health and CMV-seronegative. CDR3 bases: TGTGCCAGCAGTCCAACAGGGGAGAGCTCCTACGAGCAGTACTTC. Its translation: CASSPTGESSYEQYF.